These 26 T cell receptor beta chains originate from one sample sequenced in a study of cytomegalovirus exposure and HLA in healthy donors. The primer mix had 60 Vbeta and 13 Jbeta primers. Produced via immunoSEQ multiplex PCR; TCRdb's table is partial and in-frame only. The sample comprises approximately 79,000 clones, around 78% of which are singletons, and approximately 1.5% rests with the top ten. Specimen: PBMCs. Source of these receptors: a man aged 40-55 years in good health and CMV-seronegative.

This sequence joins TRBV5-1 and TRBJ2-2; TRBD1 matches at 10 bases. The germline V gene encodes CDR1 SGHRS and CDR2 YFSETQ. The CDR3 loop spans 19 amino acids. V gave up 0 bases and J gave up 5 bases; unmatched junction bases: 13. The CDR3 spells CASSLAKGTGALGTGELFF. In DNA, the CDR3 is TGCGCCAGCAGCTTGGCTAAGGGGACAGGGGCTCTCGGGACCGGGGAGCTGTTTTTT.

The chain links TRBV28 to TRBJ2-1, with TRBD1 matching 8 bases. CDR3 length equals 13 residues. Germline V gene sequence: CDR1 MDHEN, CDR2 SYDVKM. Germline trimming cut 6 bases from V and 5 bases from J; bases unmatched to any gene: 3. CDR3 protein: CASRMTGDNEQFF. The CDR3 DNA reads as TGTGCCAGCAGAATGACAGGGGACAATGAGCAGTTCTTC.

The rearrangement links TRBV5-6 to TRBJ1-6; perhaps TRBD1 as D (6 bases). The V end was cut by 1 base, the J end by 10 bases, with 9 bases between. Per germline, CDR1 SGHDT and CDR2 YYEEEE. This CDR3 spans 13 amino acids. CDR3 sequence reads: CASSLTGNSPLHF. CDR3 nucleotide sequence: TGTGCCAGCAGCTTGACAGGGAACTCACCCCTCCACTTT.

J is TRBJ1-4 and V is TRBV10-3, with TRBD1 as a possible D gene (5 bases). V shed 0 bases and J shed 7 bases, with 12 bases lying between them. This CDR3 contains 15 residues. CDR1 ENHRY and CDR2 SYGVKD come from the germline V gene. Written as DNA, the CDR3 is TGTGCCATCAGTGAGTCGACCAGGGAAAGTGAAAAACTGTTTTTT. It yields the protein CAISESTRESEKLFF.

The chain carries TRBV6-5 and TRBJ2-5; the D gene is possibly TRBD2 (6 bases). V shed 3 bases and J shed 1 base, with 15 bases lying between them. CDR1 MNHEY and CDR2 SVGAGI come from the germline V gene. The CDR3 is 16 amino acids. The CDR3 nucleotides are TGTGCCAGCAGTTATACCCCCGGGACTGGCCAAGAGACCCAGTACTTC. Translation: CASSYTPGTGQETQYF.

This clone turned up a few times. The chain joins TRBV27 to TRBJ2-7; 7 nucleotides line up with TRBD2. Germline CDR1 and CDR2: MNHEY and SMNVEV (reference sequence). Unmatched junction bases numbered 5, after V lost 3 bases and J lost 6 bases. The CDR3 is 13 amino acids. The CDR3 here is CASSLWGGREQYF. The CDR3 DNA reads TGTGCCAGCAGTTTGTGGGGAGGGCGCGAGCAGTACTTC.

The chain has TRBV7-3 and TRBJ2-2, with 9 bases that match TRBD1. Germline V gene sequence: CDR1 SGHTA, CDR2 FQGTGA. The CDR3 extends over 17 amino acids. Trimming removed 1 base from V and 8 bases from J; junction bases left unmatched: 11. CDR3 DNA: TGTGCCAGCAGCTTAAGTGCGGGACAGGGTAATTCAGGGGAGCTGTTTTTT. Translating gives CASSLSAGQGNSGELFF.

V gene TRBV7-9 combines with J gene TRBJ2-4; 8 nucleotides match TRBD1. The CDR3 totals 15 residues. V was clipped by 5 bases and J by 6 bases; unmatched bases: 9. The germline V gene encodes CDR1 SEHNR and CDR2 FQNEAQ (reference sequence). CDR3 bases: TGTGCCAGCAGCGGCGACAGGGGTCAGGGAAACATTCAGTACTTC. Protein product: CASSGDRGQGNIQYF.

This chain connects TRBV11-2 to TRBJ2-7, with TRBD1 matching over 9 bases. V lost 0 bases to trimming and J lost 1 base; unmatched junction nucleotides: 4. CDR1 and CDR2 (germline): SGHAT, FQNNGV. The CDR3 is 16 residues long. The CDR3 loop is CASSLDGQGISYEQYF. The CDR3 nucleotides are TGTGCCAGCAGCTTAGATGGACAGGGGATATCCTACGAGCAGTACTTC.

V usage is TRBV5-6 and J usage is TRBJ1-1, with D perhaps matching TRBD1 (6 bases). Germline V lookup: CDR1 SGHDT, CDR2 YYEEEE. V dropped 6 bases and J dropped 5 bases, with 17 bases sitting between them. This CDR3 is built from 14 residues. CDR3 amino acids: CASISAGGRTEAFF. The CDR3 coding sequence is TGTGCCAGCATCTCAGCTGGGGGCCGGACTGAAGCTTTCTTT. Complete variable domain (other parts from reference TRBV5-6 and TRBJ1-1): DAGVTQSPTHLIKTRGQQVTLRCSPKSGHDTVSWYQQALGQGPQFIFQYYEEEERQRGNFPDRFSGHQFPNYSSELNVNALLLGDSALYLCASISAGGRTEAFFGQGTRLTVV.

Only a few counts were recorded for this clone. The chain employs TRBV10-3 and TRBJ2-5, with TRBD1 as a possible D gene (5 bases). The CDR3 loop spans 16 amino acids. Trimming removed 3 bases at V and 0 bases at J, with 14 bases between. CDR1 ENHRY and CDR2 SYGVKD come from the germline V gene. CDR3 sequence: CAISDHRQIYQETQYF. CDR3 coding DNA: TGTGCCATCAGTGACCACCGACAGATTTACCAAGAGACCCAGTACTTC.

The chain uses TRBV7-3 and TRBJ1-1; perhaps TRBD1 as D (6 bases). The CDR3 loop spans 13 amino acids. Germline V gives CDR1 SGHTA, CDR2 FQGTGA. Trimming cost V 5 bases and J 1 base, with 8 bases left between them. CDR3 nucleotide sequence: TGTGCCAGCAGCGGACAGCAGAACACTGAAGCTTTCTTT. This gives the protein CASSGQQNTEAFF.

The chain combines TRBV18 with TRBJ2-5; tentatively, D is TRBD1 (6 bases). The CDR3 has 16 residues. The germline V gene encodes CDR1 KGHSH and CDR2 LQKENI. V was clipped by 5 bases and J by 2 bases, with 18 bases between them. The CDR3 region is CASSTRTAVGQETQYF. The CDR3 DNA sequence: TGTGCCAGCTCAACCCGGACAGCCGTAGGGCAAGAGACCCAGTACTTC.

J is TRBJ2-5 and V is TRBV29-1, with D possibly being TRBD1 (6 bases). This CDR3 spans 16 amino acids. CDR1 SQVTM and CDR2 ANQGSEA come from the germline V gene. V was trimmed by 4 bases and J by 1 base, leaving 19 bases between them. The CDR3 reads CSVVTVVTDSQETQYF. CDR3 in DNA: TGCAGCGTTGTCACTGTGGTAACGGACAGCCAAGAGACCCAGTACTTC. Filled out from reference TRBV29-1 and TRBJ2-5, the complete variable domain reads SAVISQKPSRDICQRGTSLTIQCQVDSQVTMMFWYRQQPGQSLTLIATANQGSEATYESGFVIDKFPISRPNLTFSTLTVSNMSPEDSSIYLCSVVTVVTDSQETQYFGPGTRLLVL.

This chain uses TRBV5-8 with TRBJ1-1; D gene unclear. The CDR3 is 13 amino acids. Germline loops: CDR1 SGHTS, CDR2 YDEGEE. V lost 2 bases and J 0 bases, leaving 5 bases between the germline ends. This CDR3 is CASSLIVNTEAFF. As DNA, the CDR3 is TGTGCCAGCAGCTTAATCGTGAACACTGAAGCTTTCTTT.

This chain connects TRBV11-2 to TRBJ1-5; no reliable D call. Trimming stripped 5 bases from V and 4 bases from J, with 9 bases between. The CDR3 totals 13 residues. CDR1 and CDR2 from the germline V gene are SGHAT and FQNNGV. As DNA, the CDR3 is TGTGCCAGCAGCCCCGGTCCGAATCAGCCCCAGCATTTT. The encoded protein is CASSPGPNQPQHF.

The V call is TRBV6-1, the J call TRBJ1-1, with D unclear. Germline CDR1 MNHNS, CDR2 SASEGT. V shed 4 bases and J shed 1 base, with 13 bases lying between them. The CDR3 length is 15 residues. CDR3 in amino acids: CASSVAGTTNTEAFF. In DNA, the CDR3 is TGTGCCAGCAGTGTGGCAGGTACAACGAACACTGAAGCTTTCTTT.

This clone was seen only once. The CDR3 loop reads CASSLDSSTDTQYF. In nucleotides, the CDR3 is TGTGCCAGCAGCTTGGACAGCAGCACAGATACGCAGTATTTT. The chain carries TRBV13 and TRBJ2-3, with a weak D call TRBD1 (6 bases). V lost 3 bases and J 0 bases, leaving 7 bases between the germline ends. The CDR3 extends over 14 amino acids. Germline CDR1 PRHDT, CDR2 FYEKMQ (reference sequence).

The chain carries TRBV27 and TRBJ2-7; weak D call: TRBD2 (5 bases). Germline loops: CDR1 MNHEY, CDR2 SMNVEV (reference sequence). The CDR3 consists of 12 residues. V was pared by 10 bases and J by 0 bases, with 10 bases between. CDR3 bases: TGTGCCACCTGGACTTACTCCTACGAGCAGTACTTC. Protein product: CATWTYSYEQYF.

In DNA, the CDR3 is TGTGCCAGCAGGGGGACAGGGGCCATTAGCAATCAGCCCCAGCATTTT. This sequence encodes CASRGTGAISNQPQHF. J is TRBJ1-5 and V is TRBV6-6; the match to TRBD1 covers 10 bases. The CDR3 runs to 16 residues. Germline V gene data show CDR1 as MNHNY and CDR2 as SVGAGI (reference sequence). V trimming: 6 bases; J trimming: 0 bases; junction bases outside the gene matches: 5.

The chain joins TRBV7-2 to TRBJ2-1; 9 bases are shared with TRBD2. CDR1 is SGHTA, CDR2 FQGNSA, per germline. The CDR3 has 14 residues. V lost 2 bases and J lost 8; bases outside the gene matches: 4. This CDR3 is CASSLSGTSYEQFF. As DNA, the CDR3 is TGTGCCAGCAGCTTAAGCGGGACTAGCTATGAGCAGTTCTTC.

The CDR3 region is CASSFTESGANVLTF. The CDR3, as DNA: TGTGCCAGCAGTTTCACGGAGTCTGGGGCCAACGTCCTGACTTTC. The J gene is TRBJ2-6, the V gene TRBV6-5; no firm D call. Deletions cut 4 bases from V and 1 base from J, with 8 bases between. This CDR3 comprises 15 residues. CDR1 is MNHEY, CDR2 SVGAGI, per germline.

This chain connects TRBV10-3 to TRBJ1-1; D possibly corresponds to TRBD1 (5 bases). Per the germline V gene, CDR1 is ENHRY and CDR2 is SYGVKD. The CDR3 loop spans 13 amino acids. V dropped 8 bases and J dropped 4 bases, with 14 bases sitting between them. DNA for the CDR3: TGTGCCATCCACTCGGTGGGGGGCACTGAAGCTTTCTTT. Its protein is CAIHSVGGTEAFF.

The count of this clone is one. The chain is built from TRBV25-1 and TRBJ1-1; a weak D match, TRBD1 (6 bases). CDR1 is MGHDK and CDR2 is SYGVNS in the germline V gene. The length of the CDR3 is 12 residues. V gave up 7 bases and J gave up 1 base, with 7 bases separating them. The CDR3 protein is CASNRANTEAFF. The CDR3 nucleotides are TGTGCCAGCAACAGGGCGAACACTGAAGCTTTCTTT.

This clone occurred once. This chain joins TRBV6-5 and TRBJ1-3; D not resolved. This CDR3 has 15 amino acids. V was cut by 0 bases and J by 0 bases, with 6 bases left in between. CDR1 and CDR2 (germline): MNHEY, SVGAGI. CDR3 region: CASSYSPDSGNTIYF. The CDR3 DNA reads TGTGCCAGCAGTTACTCGCCAGACTCTGGAAACACCATATATTTT.

The chain recombines TRBV2 with TRBJ1-1; tentative D call: TRBD1 (6 bases). V lost 2 bases and J lost 2, with 12 bases in between. Germline CDR1 is SNHLY and CDR2 is FYNNEI. CDR3 length: 15 residues. As DNA, the CDR3 is TGTGCCAGCAGTGAAATGGACAGTCCCAACACTGAAGCTTTCTTT. Amino acids: CASSEMDSPNTEAFF.